This T cell receptor (beta chain) was identified during a study of T cell responses to AZD1222 COVID-19 vaccine. Regarding this clone: Its specificity is unknown.

Germline CDR1 reads MNHNY; CDR2 reads SVGAGI (reference sequence). This CDR3 comprises 14 residues. The V gene lost 5 bases and the J gene lost 6 bases, with 13 bases spanning the gap. Findings of the study overall: Just five or six AZD1222 recipients were seropositive at baseline. None of the repertoires were sampled until the peak T cell response had passed.

Here immunoSEQ multiplex PCR was the method, and the copy in TCRdb shows in-frame clones only, minus some. The repertoire holds about 220,000 clones, with roughly 91% as singletons. The sample here was peripheral blood, taken on day 0 of MenACWY control vaccination. The rearrangement uses TRBV6-6 and TRBJ1-4; a weak D match, TRBD1 (5 bases). The source is an adult in good health. The CDR3, as DNA: TGTGCCAGCAGTCCTAGACAGAATTATGAAAAACTGTTTTTT. Protein: CASSPRQNYEKLFF.